The clone carrying this T cell receptor (beta chain) was seen only a few times. No antigen is known for it. V lost 4 bases to trimming and J lost 0 bases; unmatched junction nucleotides: 8. CDR3 size: 17 residues. In germline, CDR1 is SGHTA, CDR2 FQGTGA. Time point: week 23, last vaccination. The investigators gave 300 ug of mutant IDH1 20-mer peptide in each vaccine dose, together with topical imiquimod. TCRdb's copy holds only in-frame clones and misses some; the assay was immunoSEQ multiplex PCR. The sample has approximately 37,000 clones, about three quarters seen once. This sample is drawn from a study of a mutant IDH1 vaccine in newly diagnosed glioma. As for the study in general: Vaccination followed radiotherapy alone by 4-6 weeks, or accompanied temozolomide cycles. Therapy received beforehand was radiotherapy, temozolomide, or both, with most patients given both.

Study findings and constraints: Pseudoprogression seemed unlinked to shifts in top peripheral T cell clonotypes. Of all patients, under 95% showed vaccine-induced immune responses.

Sample: PBMCs, taken from a glioma patient whose treatment included an IDH1 peptide vaccine. The chain is built from TRBV7-3 and TRBJ2-1, with 8 bases aligning to TRBD1. The TCR originated in a man between 45 and 60 years old with glioma. Here the CDR3 DNA reads TGTGCCAGCAGCTCCGAGAGGACAGGGAGCTCCTACAATGAGCAGTTCTTC. It specifies CASSSERTGSSYNEQFF.